The 14 T cell receptor beta chains presented below share a single source sample, sequenced in a study of T cell responses to AZD1222 COVID-19 vaccine. Only in-frame clones appear in the TCRdb table, and some are missing; sequencing was by immunoSEQ multiplex PCR. Counted here are 70,000 to 95,000 clones, roughly 91% occurring once; the ten biggest clones make up roughly 2.8%. The sequencing here drew on peripheral blood, taken on day 0 of MenACWY control vaccination. The source of these receptors is an adult in good health.

This clone turned up a few times. The V gene is TRBV7-9, the J gene TRBJ1-3, with a possible D match to TRBD1 (5 bases). Trimming took off 11 bases at V and 0 bases at J, with 8 bases between the two ends. This CDR3 has 12 amino acids. Germline CDR1 SEHNR, CDR2 FQNEAQ (reference sequence). The CDR3 bases are TGTGCCTCAGGGCTCTCTGGAAACACCATATATTTT. This sequence encodes CASGLSGNTIYF.

This clone showed up just a few times. The sample carries other DNA sequences with the same CDR3. This chain joins TRBV20-1 and TRBJ1-2, with D hard to call. The V end was cut by 3 bases, the J end by 3 bases, with 8 bases between. CDR1 and CDR2 from the germline V gene are DFQATT and SNEGSKA (reference sequence). The CDR3 length is 12 residues. The CDR3 DNA reads TGCAGTGCTAGTTTAAGTGACTATGGCTACACCTTC. The encoded protein is CSASLSDYGYTF.

Points on this clone: The identical CDR3 is also encoded by other nucleotide sequences in the sample. As DNA, the CDR3 is TGTGCCAGCAGTTACTCAGGGGCAACTAATGAAAAACTGTTTTTT. It is translated as CASSYSGATNEKLFF. This chain connects TRBV6-6 to TRBJ1-4; a weak D match, TRBD1 (5 bases). CDR1 MNHNY and CDR2 SVGAGI come from the germline V gene (reference sequence). The CDR3 runs 15 residues. V shed 0 bases and J shed 0 bases, with 5 bases lying between them.

The gene calls are TRBV11-3 and TRBJ2-1; 12 nucleotides match TRBD2. CDR1 is SGHNT, CDR2 YENEEA, per germline. V lost 3 bases to trimming and J lost 4 bases; unmatched junction nucleotides: 7. The length of the CDR3 is 17 residues. The CDR3 DNA reads as TGTGCCAGCAGCTTGGGGAAAGGGACTAGCGGGTACAATGAGCAGTTCTTC. Translation: CASSLGKGTSGYNEQFF.

This clone was seen only once. V and J are TRBV11-2 and TRBJ2-1, with TRBD2 matching 7 bases. V lost 6 bases, J lost 8 bases, and 4 bases stayed unmatched. This CDR3 is 12 amino acids long. From germline, CDR1 is SGHAT and CDR2 FQNNGV. The CDR3 nucleotides read TGTGCCAGCAGGATGGCGGGGGATGAGCAGTTCTTC. This sequence encodes CASRMAGDEQFF.

As concerns this clone: The junction and the germline gene differ at one end; a read error may be behind it. The V call is TRBV2, the J call TRBJ2-7, with D unclear. Germline V gene sequence: CDR1 SNHLY, CDR2 FYNNEI. The CDR3 is 13 amino acids. CDR3 bases: TGTGCCAGCAACATCTTGAGCTCGGGTGCCGTGGGCTTC. The encoded protein is CASNILSSGAVGF.

This clone was counted only a few times. The CDR3 reads CASSDSIGGGEQFF. CDR3 in DNA: TGTGCCAGCAGTGACTCGATAGGGGGGGGTGAGCAGTTCTTC. The chain uses TRBV6-4 and TRBJ2-1; D may be TRBD2 (7 bases). In germline, CDR1 is MRHNA, CDR2 SNTAGT. This CDR3 has 14 amino acids. V was cut by 0 bases and J by 9 bases, with 12 bases left in between.

The CDR3 sequence is CASSWFSSSQPSNGYTF. The CDR3 DNA sequence: TGTGCCAGCTCATGGTTCTCCAGCAGCCAACCCTCTAACGGCTACACCTTC. The chain carries TRBV18 and TRBJ1-2, with D unclear. Per the germline V gene, CDR1 is KGHSH and CDR2 is LQKENI. This CDR3 is built from 17 residues. V lost 5 bases, J lost 8 bases, and 27 bases lay in between.

The chain has TRBV9 and TRBJ2-3; 11 bases fit TRBD2. The CDR3 has 15 amino acids. Germline V gene sequence: CDR1 SGDLS, CDR2 YYNGEE. The V and J ends lost 2 bases and 6 bases, in that order; junction bases with no gene match: 5. CDR3 sequence (DNA): TGTGCCAGCAGCGTTAGCGGGGGGGTAAAGGATACGCAGTATTTT. Translated: CASSVSGGVKDTQYF.

V gene TRBV3-1 (or the pseudogene TRBV3-2) combines with J gene TRBJ1-5; 11 bases are a match to TRBD1. The V and J ends lost 4 bases and 6 bases, in that order; junction bases with no gene match: 5. Germline loops: CDR1 LGHDT, CDR2 YNNKEL (reference sequence). This CDR3 comprises 15 residues. The CDR3 DNA follows: TGTGCCAGCAGCCCCGGGACAGGGGGAGGTCAGCCCCAGCATTTT. This gives the protein CASSPGTGGGQPQHF.

The V gene is TRBV7-2, the J gene TRBJ1-1; possible D gene TRBD1, 5 bases. Germline CDR1 SGHTA, CDR2 FQGNSA. V was pared by 4 bases and J by 5 bases, with 14 bases between. The CDR3 has 14 residues. The CDR3 region has the DNA TGTGCCAGCAGCTCGCAGGGAAGGGAAACTGAAGCTTTCTTT. Its protein is CASSSQGRETEAFF.

V usage is TRBV27 and J usage is TRBJ1-5, with D unresolved. Germline-derived CDR1 and CDR2 are MNHEY and SMNVEV (reference sequence). The CDR3 loop spans 15 amino acids. V lost 2 bases, J lost 4 bases, and 12 bases lay in between. The CDR3 reads CASSLLVGANQPQHF. CDR3 nucleotide sequence: TGTGCCAGCAGTTTACTAGTCGGCGCTAATCAGCCCCAGCATTTT.

The V and J genes are TRBV11-3 and TRBJ2-1; weak D call: TRBD2 (7 bases). The V gene lost 5 bases and the J gene lost 6 bases, with 20 bases spanning the gap. Germline assignment: CDR1 SGHNT and CDR2 YENEEA. The CDR3 has 16 amino acids. The CDR3 region has the DNA TGTGCCAGCAGCGCTTACAGGGAGGGCGTGGGCAATGAGCAGTTCTTC. Its translation: CASSAYREGVGNEQFF.

The chain combines TRBV9 with TRBJ1-1; the match to TRBD1 covers 9 bases. The ends lost 3 bases at V and 5 bases at J; junction bases unmatched: 5. The CDR3 runs to 14 residues. Germline CDR1 reads SGDLS; CDR2 reads YYNGEE. The CDR3 coding sequence is TGTGCCAGCAGCGCCAGACAGGGGGGGACTGAAGCTTTCTTT. Residues: CASSARQGGTEAFF.